This T cell receptor (beta chain) was retrieved from a study of cytomegalovirus exposure and HLA in healthy donors. Study in general: Of the donors genotyped, 300 to 500 in all, 75% to 85% fell in the Caucasian-associated ancestry cluster. General observations from the study: TRBV6-2, TRBV6-3 and some other V segments were excluded as indistinguishable. Researchers catalogued 164 TCR beta chains as cytomegalovirus-associated.

Germline values: CDR1 GTSNPN, CDR2 SVGIG (reference sequence). CDR3 length: 15 residues. PCR amplification relied on 60 Vbeta primers (plus 13 Jbeta primers). Libraries were prepared by immunoSEQ multiplex PCR; TCRdb keeps only in-frame clonotypes and omits some of them. This listing includes 150,000 or so clones. With respect to this clone: What it binds is unknown. At one end the junction does not follow the germline gene, possibly because of a read error.

The chain carries TRBV30 and TRBJ1-2; 7 nucleotides match TRBD1. This TCR came from a woman between 50 and 59 years old in good health and CMV-seronegative. The sample was PBMCs. The CDR3 DNA is TGTGCCGGGAGCCCAGAATGGGACAGCGAGAATGGCTACACCTTC. Residues: CAGSPEWDSENGYTF.